One and the same sample provided the 16 T cell receptor beta chains below, sequenced in a study of cytomegalovirus exposure and HLA in healthy donors. Use of 60 Vbeta and 13 Jbeta primers characterized the PCR. The assay was immunoSEQ multiplex PCR, and TCRdb's table has in-frame clones only and misses some. The data hold 150,000 to 200,000 clones, with 70% to 90% observed a single time. Specimen: PBMCs. The receptor source for this set is a young man in good health and CMV-seropositive.

The CDR3: CASSLASYRGKVYNEQFF. CDR3 coding DNA: TGTGCCAGCAGCTTAGCGAGCTACAGGGGGAAAGTCTACAATGAGCAGTTCTTC. V and J are TRBV7-6 and TRBJ2-1, with 8 nucleotides matching TRBD1. Germline V gene data show CDR1 as SGHVS and CDR2 as FNYEAQ. The ends lost 0 bases at V and 3 bases at J; junction bases unmatched: 10. CDR3 length: 18 amino acids.

This clone appeared a single time. CDR3 loop: CASSQVASGGSTDTQYF. CDR3 DNA sequence: TGCGCCAGCAGCCAAGTAGCCAGCGGGGGGTCCACAGATACGCAGTATTTT. This chain uses TRBV4-1 with TRBJ2-3; TRBD2 matches at 9 bases. The germline CDR1 and CDR2 sequences are MGHRA and YSYEKL. After removal of 1 base from V and 2 bases from J, the junction contained 7 bases not matched to a gene. The CDR3 is 17 residues long.

The rearrangement joins TRBV27 to TRBJ1-1; D might be TRBD1 (6 bases). Germline V gene data show CDR1 as MNHEY and CDR2 as SMNVEV (reference sequence). Trimming shortened V by 8 bases and J by 4 bases, and 14 bases separated the two germline ends. The CDR3 length is 13 residues. CDR3 DNA sequence: TGTGCCAGCCACGGAACAGGGTTCACTGAAGCTTTCTTT. Translating it yields CASHGTGFTEAFF.

The CDR3 DNA sequence: TGTGCCAGCAGCTTAGGACTAGCGGGGGACAATGAGCAGTTCTTC. As protein: CASSLGLAGDNEQFF. The gene calls are TRBV11-2 and TRBJ2-1, with 12 bases identical to TRBD2. Trimming took 1 base from V and 5 from J; bases not matched to a gene: 0. Looked up from germline, CDR1 is SGHAT and CDR2 is FQNNGV. The CDR3 is made up of 15 amino acids.

The chain uses TRBV7-6 and TRBJ2-7, with 9 bases lining up with TRBD1. The CDR3 loop spans 15 amino acids. Germline CDR1 is SGHVS and CDR2 is FNYEAQ. Losses at the gene ends were 3 bases for V and 0 bases for J; bases not matched to a gene: 3. Written as DNA, the CDR3 is TGTGCCAGCAGCTTGGGGACAGGGCTCTCCTACGAGCAGTACTTC. Amino acid sequence: CASSLGTGLSYEQYF.

This clone was seen a handful of times. The V gene is TRBV7-2, the J gene TRBJ2-7; D gene unclear. CDR1 is SGHTA, CDR2 FQGNSA, per germline. The length of the CDR3 is 12 residues. Trimming left V 4 bases short and J 4 bases short, with 8 bases between. The CDR3 sequence: CASSYTGYEQYF. CDR3 sequence (DNA): TGTGCCAGCAGCTATACGGGTTACGAGCAGTACTTC. The full variable domain, in which reference TRBV7-2 and TRBJ2-7 provide the parts outside the CDR3, is GAGVSQSPSNKVTEKGKDVELRCDPISGHTALYWYRQSLGQGLEFLIYFQGNSAPDKSGLPSDRFSAERTGGSVSTLTIQRTQQEDSAVYLCASSYTGYEQYFGPGTRLTVT.

The V call is TRBV7-2, the J call TRBJ1-1; a weak D match, TRBD1 (6 bases). The CDR3 totals 15 residues. Looked up from germline, CDR1 is SGHTA and CDR2 is FQGNSA. Trimming removed 2 bases from V and 1 base from J, with 11 bases in between. CDR3 in DNA: TGTGCCAGCAGCTTACAGGGGCGAAGGAACACTGAAGCTTTCTTT. It codes for CASSLQGRRNTEAFF. The whole variable domain, filled in from reference TRBV7-2 and TRBJ1-1, reads GAGVSQSPSNKVTEKGKDVELRCDPISGHTALYWYRQSLGQGLEFLIYFQGNSAPDKSGLPSDRFSAERTGGSVSTLTIQRTQQEDSAVYLCASSLQGRRNTEAFFGQGTRLTVV.

The rearrangement joins TRBV7-7 to TRBJ2-1, with 9 bases lining up with TRBD1. Germline assignment: CDR1 SSHAT and CDR2 FNYEAQ (reference sequence). With V trimmed by 5 bases and J by 5 bases, 7 bases remained unmatched. The CDR3 has 15 residues. Here the CDR3 DNA reads TGTGCCAGCAGCCCTGGGACAGGGCCTAACAATGAGCAGTTCTTC. This gives the protein CASSPGTGPNNEQFF. Full variable domain (outside the CDR3, taken from reference TRBV7-7 and TRBJ2-1): GAGVSQSPRYKVTKRGQDVTLRCDPISSHATLYWYQQALGQGPEFLTYFNYEAQPDKSGLPSDRFSAERPEGSISTLTIQRTEQRDSAMYRCASSPGTGPNNEQFFGPGTRLTVL.

V usage is TRBV6-5 and J usage is TRBJ2-7; possible D gene TRBD2, 5 bases. V dropped 0 bases and J dropped 5 bases, with 14 bases sitting between them. Germline V lookup: CDR1 MNHEY, CDR2 SVGAGI. This CDR3 region has 15 residues. The DNA of the CDR3 is TGTGCCAGCAGTTACTCGGCCGGGGTCGAACACGAGCAGTACTTC. Protein sequence: CASSYSAGVEHEQYF.

This chain connects TRBV29-1 to TRBJ2-7, with D maybe TRBD1 (6 bases). V was shortened by 6 bases and J by 0 bases, with 18 bases between the two germline ends. Germline V gene data show CDR1 as SQVTM and CDR2 as ANQGSEA. The CDR3 sequence is 15 residues long. The CDR3 is CSVKGGQTSSYEQYF. The CDR3 DNA is TGCAGCGTCAAAGGGGGACAAACGAGCTCCTACGAGCAGTACTTC.

This sequence joins TRBV7-9 and TRBJ1-1, with a tentative D call TRBD1 (6 bases). Germline CDR1 and CDR2: SEHNR and FQNEAQ (reference sequence). With 3 bases removed from V and 3 bases from J, the gap between germline ends came to 8 bases. The CDR3 consists of 13 residues. The CDR3 region is CASSLAGDTEAFF. CDR3 sequence (DNA): TGTGCCAGCAGCTTGGCAGGGGACACTGAAGCTTTCTTT.

J is TRBJ1-5 and V is TRBV6-5, with 10 nucleotides matching TRBD1. The CDR3 spans 15 residues. The J segment lost 3 bases and the V segment lost 6 bases, leaving 5 bases of the junction unmatched. Germline V CDR1 and CDR2: MNHEY, SVGAGI. The CDR3 is CASSPGTGVNQPQHF. DNA for the CDR3: TGTGCCAGCAGCCCCGGGACAGGGGTCAATCAGCCCCAGCATTTT.

The chain combines TRBV11-3 with TRBJ1-1, with 8 bases lining up with TRBD1. The CDR3 covers 13 residues. CDR1 is SGHNT and CDR2 is YENEEA in the germline V gene. V trimming: 1 base; J trimming: 5 bases; junction bases outside the gene matches: 0. CDR3 amino acids: CASSLGQGTEAFF. The DNA of the CDR3 is TGTGCCAGCAGCTTAGGACAGGGGACTGAAGCTTTCTTT.

The J gene is TRBJ1-1, the V gene TRBV9; a weak D match, TRBD1 (5 bases). V was pared by 4 bases and J by 3 bases, with 13 bases between. CDR1 and CDR2 (germline): SGDLS, YYNGEE. The length of the CDR3 is 14 residues. CDR3 amino acids: CASSNSARDTEAFF. The CDR3 DNA is TGTGCCAGCAGCAACTCAGCCAGGGACACTGAAGCTTTCTTT.

This clone was counted a single time. V and J are TRBV6-4 and TRBJ2-3; 11 bases line up with TRBD2. Trimming at V came to 3 bases and at J to 4 bases, leaving 6 bases not matched to a gene. CDR1 is MRHNA and CDR2 is SNTAGT in the germline V gene. The CDR3 sequence is 16 residues long. DNA for the CDR3: TGTGCCAGCAGTGAGGGTCCTAGCGGGGGGCCAGATACGCAGTATTTT. It is translated as CASSEGPSGGPDTQYF.

The chain carries TRBV7-2 and TRBJ2-1; 10 positions agree with TRBD2. The CDR3 runs 16 residues. J gave up 5 bases and V 7 bases, and 11 bases lay outside the gene matches. CDR1 and CDR2 (germline): SGHTA, FQGNSA. The CDR3 spells CASTVPSGGADNEQFF. DNA for the CDR3: TGTGCCAGCACCGTCCCCAGCGGGGGGGCCGACAATGAGCAGTTCTTC.